This T cell receptor (beta chain) was recovered during a study of identical twins. Study findings and constraints: Possibly, invariant MAIT and iNKT cells partly confounded zero-insertion analyses. The models gave estimates that fell short of the out-of-frame TCR alpha sharing seen in monozygotic twins.

Each CDR3 protein gets one entry after TCRdb re-called the 5' RACE reads with MiXCR. The sample lists 230,000 or so distinct CDR3 sequences, roughly 8% occurring once. The CDR3 has 17 residues. CDR1 and CDR2 from the germline V gene are SEHNR and FQNEAQ (reference sequence). V was clipped by 1 base and J by 4 bases, with 20 bases between them. This clonotype appeared many times. Its antigen is undetermined. This same sample was also taken into another study, of yellow fever vaccine responses in identical twins. From that paper: As reported, the vaccine T cell response of twins seemed partly convergent and partly personalized.

The V call is TRBV7-9, the J call TRBJ2-7, with a possible D match to TRBD1 (5 bases). Input material: CD8+ T cells sorted from blood. The TCR comes from a woman aged 18-29 years in good health. CDR3 DNA: TGTGCCAGCAGCTTAGGGCGTCAGGACACGCGTCCTTACGAGCAGTACTTC. Translation: CASSLGRQDTRPYEQYF.